This entry concerns a single T cell receptor (beta chain). One junction end disagrees with the germline gene, perhaps due to a read error. Measured with immunoSEQ multiplex PCR; TCRdb has only the in-frame clones, and not every one. The table includes about 100,000 clones, approximately 96% detected once. This sample is part of a study of technical replicates of blood from several donors. The sequence derives from a human donor in good health. Specimen: T cells isolated from PBMCs.

CDR3 nucleotide sequence: TGTGCCAGCAGCCAAGAGCGGGGGGGCACATATACGCAGTATTTT. This translates into CASSQERGGTYTQYF. The chain uses TRBV4-2 and TRBJ2-3, with 9 bases identical to TRBD2. This CDR3 is 15 amino acids long. Germline V CDR1 and CDR2: LGHNA, YNFKEQ.